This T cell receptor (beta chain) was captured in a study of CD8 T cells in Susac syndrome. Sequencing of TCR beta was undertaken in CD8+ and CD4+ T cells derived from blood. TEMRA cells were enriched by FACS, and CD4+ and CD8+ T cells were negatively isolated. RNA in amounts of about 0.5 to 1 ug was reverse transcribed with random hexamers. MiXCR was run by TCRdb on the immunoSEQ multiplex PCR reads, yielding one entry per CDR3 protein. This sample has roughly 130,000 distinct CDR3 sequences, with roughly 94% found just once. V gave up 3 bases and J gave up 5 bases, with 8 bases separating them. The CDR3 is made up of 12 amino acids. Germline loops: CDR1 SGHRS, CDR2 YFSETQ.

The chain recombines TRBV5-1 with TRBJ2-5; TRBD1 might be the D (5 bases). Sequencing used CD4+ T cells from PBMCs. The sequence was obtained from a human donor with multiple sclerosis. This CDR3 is CASSSGAETQYF. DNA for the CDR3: TGCGCCAGCAGCTCTGGGGCGGAGACCCAGTACTTC. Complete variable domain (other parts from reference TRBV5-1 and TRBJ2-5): KAGVTQTPRYLIKTRGQQVTLSCSPISGHRSVSWYQQTPGQGLQFLFEYFSETQRNKGNFPGRFSGRQFSNSRSEMNVSTLELGDSALYLCASSSGAETQYFGPGTRLLVL.